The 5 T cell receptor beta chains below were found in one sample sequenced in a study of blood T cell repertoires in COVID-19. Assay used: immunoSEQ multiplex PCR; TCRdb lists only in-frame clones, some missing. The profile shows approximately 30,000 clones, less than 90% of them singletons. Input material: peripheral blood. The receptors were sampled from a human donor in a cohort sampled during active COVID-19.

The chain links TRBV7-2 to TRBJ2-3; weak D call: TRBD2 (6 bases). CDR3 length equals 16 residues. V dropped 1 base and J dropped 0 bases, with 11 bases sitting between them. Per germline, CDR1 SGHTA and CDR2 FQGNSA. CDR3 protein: CASSLVGGASTDTQYF. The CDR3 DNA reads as TGTGCCAGCAGCTTAGTGGGCGGGGCAAGCACAGATACGCAGTATTTT.

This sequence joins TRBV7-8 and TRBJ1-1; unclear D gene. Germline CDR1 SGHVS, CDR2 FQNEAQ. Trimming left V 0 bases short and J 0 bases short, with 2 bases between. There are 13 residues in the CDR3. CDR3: CASSLAMNTEAFF. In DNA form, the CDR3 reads TGTGCCAGCAGCTTAGCTATGAACACTGAAGCTTTCTTT. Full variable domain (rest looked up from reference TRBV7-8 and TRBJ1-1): GAGVSQSPRYKVAKRGQDVALRCDPISGHVSLFWYQQALGQGPEFLTYFQNEAQLDKSGLPSDRFFAERPEGSVSTLKIQRTQQEDSAVYLCASSLAMNTEAFFGQGTRLTVV.

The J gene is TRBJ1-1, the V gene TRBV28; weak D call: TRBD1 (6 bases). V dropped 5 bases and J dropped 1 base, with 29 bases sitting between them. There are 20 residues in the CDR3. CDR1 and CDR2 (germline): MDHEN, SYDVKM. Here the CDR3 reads CASSPRFPTVGAVWNTEAFF. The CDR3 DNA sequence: TGTGCCAGCAGTCCACGGTTCCCGACGGTGGGGGCCGTTTGGAACACTGAAGCTTTCTTT.

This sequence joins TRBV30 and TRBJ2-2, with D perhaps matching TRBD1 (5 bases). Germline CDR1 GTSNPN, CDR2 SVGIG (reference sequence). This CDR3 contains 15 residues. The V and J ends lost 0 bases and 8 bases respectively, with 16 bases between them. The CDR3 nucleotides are TGTGCCTGGAGTGTACACCAGGGCGACGTGGGGGAGCTGTTTTTT. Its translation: CAWSVHQGDVGELFF.

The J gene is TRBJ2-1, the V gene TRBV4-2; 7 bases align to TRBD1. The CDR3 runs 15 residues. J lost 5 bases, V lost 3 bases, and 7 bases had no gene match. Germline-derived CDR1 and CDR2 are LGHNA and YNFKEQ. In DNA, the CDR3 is TGTGCCAGCAGCCACCAACATACAGGGGACAATGAGCAGTTCTTC. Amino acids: CASSHQHTGDNEQFF.